The 24 T cell receptor beta chains below all came from one sample that was sequenced in a study of post-analysis software for immune sequencing data. cDNA libraries for TCR beta contained unique molecular identifiers. TCRdb used MiXCR to reprocess the PCR reads, holding one entry per CDR3 protein. The sample records about 760,000 distinct CDR3 sequences, 30% being singletons. Study-level points and caveats: Among roughly five TRBV segments more frequent in patients than controls were TRBV5-6, TRBV5-1 and TRBV20-1.

Antigens for these TCRs are unknown. Sequencing was carried out using blood. These receptors were taken from a girl aged 5-17 years with multiple sclerosis.

The chain is built from TRBV9 and TRBJ2-3; D is unresolved. Looked up from germline, CDR1 is SGDLS and CDR2 is YYNGEE. CDR3 length: 14 residues. V was cut by 2 bases and J by 4 bases, with 11 bases left in between. The CDR3 reads CASSVWGSADTQYF. Here the CDR3 DNA reads TGTGCCAGCAGCGTGTGGGGATCCGCAGATACGCAGTATTTT.

This clonotype was seen more than once but under ten times. The chain uses TRBV11-2 and TRBJ2-4; tentative D call: TRBD2 (5 bases). The germline gives CDR1 SGHAT, CDR2 FQNNGV. The CDR3 runs 15 residues. V lost 0 bases and J 6 bases, leaving 12 bases between the germline ends. This chain's CDR3 is CASSLDGKEVNIQYF. The CDR3 DNA follows: TGTGCCAGCAGCTTAGATGGGAAGGAGGTAAACATTCAGTACTTC.

The rearrangement links TRBV7-9 to TRBJ1-2, with D perhaps matching TRBD1 (6 bases). Looked up from germline, CDR1 is SEHNR and CDR2 is FQNEAQ (reference sequence). The germline V and J ends were trimmed by 5 bases and 7 bases, with 11 bases remaining between them. This CDR3 region has 12 residues. The CDR3 DNA is TGTGCCAGCAGCCCGGCGGGGGCTGGCTACACCTTC. This encodes CASSPAGAGYTF.

This clonotype has just one count. The rearrangement uses TRBV2 and TRBJ2-7; TRBD1 agrees at 7 bases. The J call may be in error: the DNA end matches TRBJ2-5 better. CDR1 is SNHLY, CDR2 FYNNEI, per germline. The CDR3 sequence is 15 residues long. CDR3 protein: CASSPGTAVRETQYF. CDR3 bases: TGTGCCAGCTCCCCCGGGACAGCGGTACGTGAGACCCAGTACTTC.

This sequence joins TRBV6-2 or TRBV6-3 and TRBJ2-5; D ambiguous. The CDR3 has 12 amino acids. V was shortened by 5 bases and J by 3 bases, with 7 bases between the two germline ends. CDR1 MNHEY and CDR2 SVGEGT come from the germline V gene. Here the CDR3 reads CASSPTKETQYF. CDR3 bases: TGTGCCAGCAGTCCTACCAAAGAGACCCAGTACTTC.

The chain links TRBV7-9 to TRBJ2-5, with 14 nucleotides matching TRBD2. The CDR3 spans 15 residues. Germline loops: CDR1 SEHNR, CDR2 FQNEAQ (reference sequence). V shed 5 bases, J shed 5 bases, and the junction held 4 bases outside the gene matches. DNA of the CDR3: TGTGCCAGCAGCAGGAGGACTAGCGGGAGGGAGACCCAGTACTTC. Its translation is CASSRRTSGRETQYF.

This clonotype appeared a few times. The V and J genes are TRBV12-3 or TRBV12-4 and TRBJ1-6, with 11 positions matching TRBD1. The CDR3 is 18 amino acids. Trimming at V came to 7 bases and at J to 7 bases, leaving 15 bases not matched to a gene. The CDR3 DNA follows: TGTGCCAGCACCACCTCTCGTGGACAGGGGGCGGGAAATTCACCCCTCCACTTT. Its translation: CASTTSRGQGAGNSPLHF.

This clonotype was counted a few times. The chain is built from TRBV5-6 and TRBJ2-7; 7 bases are a match to TRBD1. Germline CDR1 reads SGHDT; CDR2 reads YYEEEE. After removal of 4 bases from V and 4 bases from J, the junction contained 8 bases not matched to a gene. This CDR3 is built from 14 residues. The CDR3 DNA reads as TGTGCCAGCAGCCCGCATGGGGGACAGTACGAGCAGTACTTC. It translates to CASSPHGGQYEQYF.

Many counts were recorded for this clonotype. The V and J genes are TRBV28 and TRBJ2-3; no firm D call. The germline gives CDR1 MDHEN, CDR2 SYDVKM. This CDR3 region has 11 residues. V was cut by 5 bases and J by 4 bases, with 4 bases left in between. CDR3 sequence: CASSLPDTQYF. DNA of the CDR3: TGTGCCAGCAGTCTTCCAGATACGCAGTATTTT.

This chain joins TRBV6-2 or TRBV6-3 and TRBJ2-3; D is uncertain. CDR3 length: 16 residues. Trimming shortened V by 2 bases and J by 4 bases, and 16 bases separated the two germline ends. Germline CDR1 reads MNHEY; CDR2 reads SVGEGT. CDR3: CASSYTHLLRSDTQYF. CDR3 nucleotide sequence: TGTGCCAGCAGTTACACCCATCTACTACGGTCAGATACGCAGTATTTT.

This clonotype was seen only a few times. Sequence at one end of the junction differs from germline and may be a read error. V gene TRBV11-2 combines with J gene TRBJ2-5, with no clear D. Germline lookup yields CDR1 SGHAT and CDR2 FQNNGV. This CDR3 is built from 13 residues. Here the CDR3 DNA reads TGTGCCAGCAGCCTAGATGGGCAAAAGACCCAGTACTTC. Its translation is CASSLDGQKTQYF.

In the case of this clonotype: At one of its ends the junction is not consistent with the germline gene, which may arise from a read error. The rearrangement links TRBV11-2 to TRBJ2-3, with D possibly being TRBD1 or TRBD2 (7 bases each). Germline lookup yields CDR1 SGHAT and CDR2 FQNNGV. The CDR3 has 16 amino acids. The DNA of the CDR3 is TGTACCAGCAGCTTCCGAGACAGGGAGGGGACAGATACGCAGTATTTT. Translating gives CTSSFRDREGTDTQYF.

The V call is TRBV12-3 or TRBV12-4, the J call TRBJ2-1, with 8 bases that match TRBD1. Trimming cost V 5 bases and J 0 bases; bases outside gene matches: 15. This CDR3 region has 19 residues. CDR3 sequence: CASSLDRGSLTSSYNEQFF. CDR3 DNA: TGTGCCAGCAGTCTTGACAGGGGTTCCCTTACAAGCTCCTACAATGAGCAGTTCTTC.

The rearrangement uses TRBV20-1 and TRBJ2-6; D is perhaps TRBD2 (6 bases). V lost 6 bases to trimming and J lost 0 bases, with 9 bases between them. CDR1 DFQATT and CDR2 SNEGSKA come from the germline V gene (reference sequence). There are 14 residues in the CDR3. The CDR3 loop reads CSARRDSGANVLTF. The CDR3 coding sequence is TGCAGTGCCCGGCGGGACTCTGGGGCCAACGTCCTGACTTTC.

This clonotype turned up a few times. The chain links TRBV5-6 to TRBJ2-7; the D gene is possibly TRBD2 (6 bases). The CDR3 has 17 amino acids. V was shortened by 3 bases and J by 0 bases, with 19 bases between the two germline ends. Per germline, CDR1 SGHDT and CDR2 YYEEEE. This CDR3 is CASSSWRGTRSSYEQYF. CDR3 DNA: TGTGCCAGCAGCTCATGGAGGGGTACCAGGAGCTCCTACGAGCAGTACTTC.

CDR3 in DNA: TGCAGTGGGAGCGGCAGGGAAGAGACCCAGTACTTC. It specifies CSGSGREETQYF. This chain connects TRBV20-1 to TRBJ2-5; D could derive from TRBD1 or TRBD2 (5 bases each). From germline, CDR1 is DFQATT and CDR2 SNEGSKA (reference sequence). The CDR3 is made up of 12 amino acids. The V gene lost 7 bases and the J gene lost 3 bases, with 12 bases spanning the gap.

This clonotype was recorded many times. The V call is TRBV6-5, the J call TRBJ1-2; a weak D match, TRBD1 (6 bases). The CDR3 covers 14 residues. Trimming took off 2 bases at V and 6 bases at J, with 13 bases between the two ends. The germline V gene encodes CDR1 MNHEY and CDR2 SVGAGI. CDR3 sequence (DNA): TGTGCCAGCAGTTACCAGGGGTTCGGGAATGGCTACACCTTC. Translation: CASSYQGFGNGYTF.

The V call is TRBV7-2, the J call TRBJ2-1; D unresolved. The CDR3 sequence is 18 residues long. Trimming removed 2 bases at V and 0 bases at J, with 17 bases between. The germline V gene encodes CDR1 SGHTA and CDR2 FQGNSA. CDR3 in amino acids: CASSLRPAAGRSYNEQFF. As DNA, the CDR3 is TGTGCCAGCAGCTTAAGACCGGCGGCAGGACGCTCCTACAATGAGCAGTTCTTC.

The chain recombines TRBV20-1 with TRBJ1-6, with 8 bases that match TRBD1. The trim removed 0 bases at V and 2 bases at J, leaving 3 bases unmatched. The CDR3 runs to 16 residues. CDR1 DFQATT and CDR2 SNEGSKA come from the germline V gene (reference sequence). In DNA, the CDR3 is TGCAGTGCTAGAGATAGGACAGGGACCTATAATTCACCCCTCCACTTT. Translation: CSARDRTGTYNSPLHF.

A remark on this clonotype: An end of the junction differs from the germline gene, which may be a read error. The gene calls are TRBV27 and TRBJ2-7; weak D call: TRBD1 (6 bases). The CDR3 length is 14 residues. Germline CDR1 reads MNHEY; CDR2 reads SMNVEV (reference sequence). Written as DNA, the CDR3 is TGTGCCAACAGTTCCGCCGGCAGGGGTTACGAGCAGTACTTC. It translates to CANSSAGRGYEQYF.

There are a few counts of this clonotype. For the CDR3, the DNA is TGTGCCAGCAGCTTAAAGACAGGGTATTCAGAAGCTGGCTACACCTTC. This sequence encodes CASSLKTGYSEAGYTF. J is TRBJ1-2 and V is TRBV7-2; TRBD1 matches at 7 bases. Losses at the gene ends were 2 bases for V and 7 bases for J; bases not matched to a gene: 13. CDR1 is SGHTA and CDR2 is FQGNSA in the germline V gene. This CDR3 is 16 amino acids long.

This clonotype was seen a few times. The chain has TRBV7-2 and TRBJ2-1; possibly TRBD1 for D (6 bases). This CDR3 is built from 13 residues. From germline, CDR1 is SGHTA and CDR2 FQGNSA. V lost 3 bases and J lost 6, with 9 bases in between. CDR3 amino acids: CASSLKQGNEQFF. The CDR3 DNA follows: TGTGCCAGCAGCTTGAAACAGGGCAATGAGCAGTTCTTC.

This sequence joins TRBV6-6 and TRBJ1-5, with D possibly TRBD1 on 5 matching bases. Trimming left V 8 bases short and J 3 bases short, with 17 bases between. The CDR3 sequence is 15 residues long. Germline V CDR1 and CDR2: MNHNY, SVGAGI (reference sequence). The CDR3 sequence: CASLRDSPPNQPQHF. The CDR3, as DNA: TGTGCCAGCCTTCGCGACAGTCCCCCCAATCAGCCCCAGCATTTT.

At least ten counts were recorded for this clonotype. The chain carries TRBV4-3 and TRBJ2-3, with D maybe TRBD2 (6 bases). Germline CDR1 and CDR2: LGHNA and YSLEER. The CDR3 is made up of 15 amino acids. V was pared by 4 bases and J by 0 bases, with 11 bases between. CDR3 sequence reads: CASSRSSGSTDTQYF. CDR3 nucleotide sequence: TGCGCCAGCAGCCGCTCGAGCGGGAGCACAGATACGCAGTATTTT.